In this sample, the clone carrying this T cell receptor beta chain turned up a few times. The target antigen is unknown. Libraries of TCR beta came from quantitative 5'-RACE with molecular barcodes. TCRdb reprocessed the 5' RACE reads with MiXCR, giving one entry per CDR3 protein. The sample shows just over 300,000 distinct CDR3 sequences, 20% of them seen only once. Germline CDR1 is SQVTM and CDR2 is ANQGSEA. Trimming left V 6 bases short and J 4 bases short, with 7 bases between. The CDR3 consists of 11 residues. This entry comes from a study of CD8 T cells in ankylosing spondylitis. Study-wide points: Disease-linked clones reportedly showed significant enrichment in matched ankylosing spondylitis synovial fluid.

The sequence was collected from a female donor with ankylosing spondylitis or in good health (not recorded which). The sample comprised blood, either unsorted or a sorted T cell fraction (not recorded which). This chain links TRBV29-1 with TRBJ1-5; no definite D call. The CDR3 DNA follows: TGCAGCGTCGGGCAGAATCAGCCCCAGCATTTT. This sequence encodes CSVGQNQPQHF.